This T cell receptor beta chain was identified in a study of T cells in localized non-small cell lung cancer. Method: immunoSEQ multiplex PCR; TCRdb's copy keeps in-frame clones and lacks some. Of around 130,000 clones listed, more than 80% are singletons. General study points: Uninvolved adjacent lung showed higher T cell clonality than tumor.

This CDR3 contains 12 residues. Deletions cut 5 bases from V and 1 base from J, with 5 bases between. In germline, CDR1 is LNHNV, CDR2 YYDKDF (reference sequence). Concerning this clone itself: Its specificity is unknown.

The TCR originated in a female donor of 60 years or more with stage I lung adenocarcinoma. The sample consisted of peripheral blood, taken before any cancer treatment. The chain combines TRBV15 with TRBJ1-1; D remains unclear. For the CDR3, the DNA is TGTGCCACCAGCTCCGAGAACACTGAAGCTTTCTTT. Its translation is CATSSENTEAFF.